A single T cell receptor beta chain is shown here with its context. J gave up 6 bases and V 3 bases, and 7 bases lay outside the gene matches. The CDR3 runs 15 residues. Germline V gene sequence: CDR1 SGDLS, CDR2 YYNGEE. These data are taken from a study of PD-L1 blockade in urothelial cancer. Background on the study: Beginning in about 2014, patients received atezolizumab, given as 1,200 mg intravenously every 3 weeks. Patients had undergone 0 to 3 prior chemotherapy regimens. A median approximately 140,000 T cells were found in blood samples.

Spiking each PCR with synthetic TCR analog templates was performed. TCRdb's copy holds only in-frame clones and misses some; the assay was immunoSEQ multiplex PCR. The sample lists approximately 79,000 clones; 70% to 90% were seen once. Time point of the sample: pretreatment peripheral blood. V and J are TRBV9 and TRBJ2-2, with 8 bases fitting TRBD2. The sample consisted of PBMCs, taken around atezolizumab (anti-PD-L1) treatment. This TCR was sampled from a man aged 35-49 years with urothelial cancer. In DNA form, the CDR3 reads TGTGCCAGCAGCGCAGGACTAGCAGGCTCCGGGGAGCTGTTTTTT. Translated: CASSAGLAGSGELFF.